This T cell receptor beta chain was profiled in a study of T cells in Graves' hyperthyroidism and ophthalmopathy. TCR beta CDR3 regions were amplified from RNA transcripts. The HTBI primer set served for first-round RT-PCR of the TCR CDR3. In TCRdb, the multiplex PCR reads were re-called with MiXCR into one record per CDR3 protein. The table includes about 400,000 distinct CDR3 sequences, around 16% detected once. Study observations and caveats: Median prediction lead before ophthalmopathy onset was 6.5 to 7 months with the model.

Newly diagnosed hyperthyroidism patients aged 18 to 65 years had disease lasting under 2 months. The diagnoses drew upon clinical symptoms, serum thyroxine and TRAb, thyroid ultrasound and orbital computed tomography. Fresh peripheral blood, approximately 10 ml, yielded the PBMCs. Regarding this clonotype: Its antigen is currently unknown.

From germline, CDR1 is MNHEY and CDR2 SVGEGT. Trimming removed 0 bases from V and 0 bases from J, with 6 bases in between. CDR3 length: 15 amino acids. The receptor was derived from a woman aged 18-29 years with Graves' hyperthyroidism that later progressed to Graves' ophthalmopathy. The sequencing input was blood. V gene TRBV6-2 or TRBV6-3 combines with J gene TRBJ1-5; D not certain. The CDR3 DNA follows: TGTGCCAGCAGTTACTCCCGAAATAGCAATCAGCCCCAGCATTTT. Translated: CASSYSRNSNQPQHF.